These 19 T cell receptor beta chains share one sample of origin, sequenced in a study of T cells in Graves' hyperthyroidism and ophthalmopathy. Authors of the study amplified TCR beta CDR3 regions from RNA transcripts. HTBI primers drove first-round RT-PCR of the TCR CDR3. Each CDR3 protein is one row after TCRdb ran MiXCR on the multiplex PCR reads. The profile shows about 480,000 distinct CDR3 sequences, approximately 25% of them singletons. Sequenced material: blood. These receptors all come from a woman aged 25 to 39 with Graves' ophthalmopathy.

This clonotype was counted many times. The gene calls are TRBV7-6 and TRBJ1-5; D uncertain. V lost 3 bases and J lost 5, with 8 bases in between. The germline V gene has CDR1 SGHVS and CDR2 FNYEAQ. This CDR3 comprises 13 residues. CDR3 protein: CASSLGRDQPQHF. The CDR3 region has the DNA TGTGCCAGCAGCTTGGGCCGGGATCAGCCCCAGCATTTT.

The V and J genes are TRBV20-1 and TRBJ1-1, with D hard to call. The length of the CDR3 is 14 residues. Trimming left V 6 bases short and J 1 base short, with 15 bases between. The germline CDR1 and CDR2 sequences are DFQATT and SNEGSKA (reference sequence). As DNA, the CDR3 is TGCAGTGCCAGTTCCCCCCAGGAGAACACTGAAGCTTTCTTT. It yields the protein CSASSPQENTEAFF.

This clonotype occurred many times. The rearrangement uses TRBV10-3 and TRBJ1-5; D is unresolved. The CDR3 length is 14 residues. The V gene lost 2 bases and the J gene lost 5 bases, with 10 bases spanning the gap. The germline V gene encodes CDR1 ENHRY and CDR2 SYGVKD. This chain's CDR3 is CAISEVSGDQPQHF. Written as DNA, the CDR3 is TGTGCCATCAGTGAGGTGTCGGGTGATCAGCCCCAGCATTTT.

In its sample, this clonotype was seen many times. This sequence joins TRBV20-1 and TRBJ1-2, with TRBD1 matching 7 bases. The CDR3 loop spans 13 amino acids. The trim removed 6 bases at V and 3 bases at J, leaving 7 bases unmatched. Germline lookup yields CDR1 DFQATT and CDR2 SNEGSKA (reference sequence). CDR3: CSALSGTDYGYTF. The CDR3 nucleotides read TGCAGTGCGCTATCCGGGACAGACTATGGCTACACCTTC.

The DNA for the CDR3 is TGTGCCAGCAATAAACCGCTCACCGGGGAAGGAAAAGCTTTCTTT. Its translation: CASNKPLTGEGKAFF. J is TRBJ1-1 and V is TRBV6-1; D unresolved. The length of the CDR3 is 15 residues. CDR1 and CDR2 (germline): MNHNS, SASEGT. Trimming took 7 bases from V and 9 from J, leaving 24 bases between them.

The chain has TRBV27 and TRBJ2-2; 7 nucleotides match TRBD1. The CDR3 spans 13 residues. Germline CDR1 reads MNHEY; CDR2 reads SMNVEV (reference sequence). V lost 3 bases and J lost 7; bases outside the gene matches: 2. CDR3 bases: TGTGCCAGCAGTTTTACAGGGGTCGGGGAGCTGTTTTTT. Its protein product is CASSFTGVGELFF.

The sample holds many counts of this clonotype. V and J are TRBV19 and TRBJ2-2; D may be TRBD1 (6 bases). The CDR3 is 14 residues long. Per the germline V gene, CDR1 is LNHDA and CDR2 is SQIVND (reference sequence). V lost 4 bases and J lost 1, with 7 bases in between. The DNA for the CDR3 is TGTGCCAGTAGTACGGACAGGAACACCGGGGAGCTGTTTTTT. It is translated as CASSTDRNTGELFF.

This clonotype was observed at least ten times. V and J are TRBV12-5 and TRBJ1-5, with a weak D call TRBD1 (5 bases). The CDR3 sequence is 17 residues long. Germline-derived CDR1 and CDR2 are LGHNT and FRNRAP. V lost 9 bases to trimming and J lost 0 bases, with 21 bases between them. CDR3 in amino acids: CARPQGEGLNSNQPQHF. The DNA of the CDR3 is TGTGCTAGGCCCCAAGGGGAAGGGCTGAATAGCAATCAGCCCCAGCATTTT.

The table lists this clonotype with a few counts. The gene calls are TRBV12-3 or TRBV12-4 and TRBJ2-5; D tentatively reads TRBD1 or TRBD2 (5 bases each). The CDR3 extends over 14 amino acids. V was shortened by 5 bases and J by 2 bases, with 12 bases between the two germline ends. CDR3 bases: TGTGCCAGCAGTCGCCGGGACGGACAAGAGACCCAGTACTTC. Residues: CASSRRDGQETQYF.

The genes are TRBV7-2 and TRBJ2-7; unclear D gene. Germline V gene data show CDR1 as SGHTA and CDR2 as FQGNSA. Trimming stripped 5 bases from V and 5 bases from J, with 7 bases between. The CDR3 sequence is 11 residues long. This chain's CDR3 is CASSAVDEQYF. CDR3 in DNA: TGTGCCAGCAGCGCTGTCGACGAGCAGTACTTC.

This clonotype has at least ten counts. The chain combines TRBV9 with TRBJ1-2; D remains ambiguous. CDR1 and CDR2 (germline): SGDLS, YYNGEE. V lost 2 bases and J 5 bases, leaving 7 bases between the germline ends. This CDR3 contains 12 residues. The DNA for the CDR3 is TGTGCCAGCAGCGTTGACGGGTATGGCTACACCTTC. Encoded protein: CASSVDGYGYTF.

This clonotype has a count of ten or more. The chain combines TRBV27 with TRBJ1-1, with 10 positions matching TRBD1. J lost 5 bases, V lost 5 bases, and 8 bases had no gene match. CDR3 length: 15 amino acids. Germline V gene lookup returns CDR1 MNHEY and CDR2 SMNVEV (reference sequence). CDR3 sequence (DNA): TGTGCCAGCAGTCCCGCCGGGACAGGGGATACTGAAGCTTTCTTT. Residues: CASSPAGTGDTEAFF.

In this sample, this clonotype turned up many times. The chain recombines TRBV20-1 with TRBJ2-3; a weak D match, TRBD2 (6 bases). The CDR3 is made up of 13 amino acids. Trimming shortened V by 4 bases and J by 6 bases, and 14 bases separated the two germline ends. In germline, CDR1 is DFQATT, CDR2 SNEGSKA (reference sequence). DNA of the CDR3: TGCAGTGCTACCGGGACTGCAACGGATACGCAGTATTTT. This codes for CSATGTATDTQYF.

This clonotype was detected once. The rearrangement uses TRBV28 and TRBJ1-2; tentatively, D is TRBD1 (6 bases). The germline V and J ends were trimmed by 2 bases and 6 bases, with 16 bases remaining between them. The CDR3 runs 15 residues. Germline V lookup: CDR1 MDHEN, CDR2 SYDVKM. CDR3 coding DNA: TGTGCCAGCAGTTTACGGTCCCACAGGGCACATGGCTACACCTTC. Residues: CASSLRSHRAHGYTF.

The rearrangement joins TRBV29-1 to TRBJ2-5, with 9 bases that match TRBD2. The J segment lost 9 bases and the V segment lost 3 bases, leaving 14 bases of the junction unmatched. Per the germline V gene, CDR1 is SQVTM and CDR2 is ANQGSEA. The CDR3 runs to 15 residues. CDR3 residues: CSVDNQRGVQGAQYF. The CDR3 nucleotides read TGCAGCGTTGATAACCAGCGGGGGGTCCAAGGGGCCCAGTACTTC. The variable domain in full, with the rest retrieved from reference TRBV29-1 and TRBJ2-5, is SAVISQKPSRDICQRGTSLTIQCQVDSQVTMMFWYRQQPGQSLTLIATANQGSEATYESGFVIDKFPISRPNLTFSTLTVSNMSPEDSSIYLCSVDNQRGVQGAQYFGPGTRLLVL.

This clonotype appeared many times. The V gene is TRBV30, the J gene TRBJ1-6, with D perhaps matching TRBD1 (5 bases). Between the trimmed V and J ends, which lost 1 base and 3 bases, there was a span of 16 bases. This CDR3 is built from 17 residues. The germline V gene has CDR1 GTSNPN and CDR2 SVGIG (reference sequence). CDR3 sequence: CAWSGLPRGLYNSPLHF. CDR3 coding DNA: TGTGCCTGGAGTGGCCTACCGAGGGGTCTCTATAATTCACCCCTCCACTTT.

In its sample, this clonotype is medium-sized. The chain has TRBV12-3 or TRBV12-4 and TRBJ2-7; D is ambiguous. This CDR3 is built from 11 residues. V was clipped by 3 bases and J by 4 bases, with 4 bases between them. Here the CDR3 reads CASSFDYEQYF. The DNA of the CDR3 is TGTGCCAGCAGTTTCGATTACGAGCAGTACTTC.

This clonotype was observed many times. The chain carries TRBV6-1 and TRBJ1-3; D gene ambiguous. Germline V gene lookup returns CDR1 MNHNS and CDR2 SASEGT. This CDR3 spans 14 amino acids. V was clipped by 6 bases and J by 4 bases, with 13 bases between them. The CDR3: CASSSLGSGNTIYF. The CDR3, as DNA: TGTGCCAGCAGCTCTCTAGGTAGCGGAAACACCATATATTTT.

This clonotype was recorded at least ten times. This chain joins TRBV5-4 and TRBJ1-2; D is unresolved. The CDR3 consists of 17 residues. The V and J ends lost 0 bases and 0 bases respectively, with 15 bases between them. Germline V gene data show CDR1 as SGHNT and CDR2 as YYREEE (reference sequence). CDR3 amino acids: CASSLAPILQTNYGYTF. DNA of the CDR3: TGTGCCAGCAGCTTGGCCCCGATCTTACAGACTAACTATGGCTACACCTTC.